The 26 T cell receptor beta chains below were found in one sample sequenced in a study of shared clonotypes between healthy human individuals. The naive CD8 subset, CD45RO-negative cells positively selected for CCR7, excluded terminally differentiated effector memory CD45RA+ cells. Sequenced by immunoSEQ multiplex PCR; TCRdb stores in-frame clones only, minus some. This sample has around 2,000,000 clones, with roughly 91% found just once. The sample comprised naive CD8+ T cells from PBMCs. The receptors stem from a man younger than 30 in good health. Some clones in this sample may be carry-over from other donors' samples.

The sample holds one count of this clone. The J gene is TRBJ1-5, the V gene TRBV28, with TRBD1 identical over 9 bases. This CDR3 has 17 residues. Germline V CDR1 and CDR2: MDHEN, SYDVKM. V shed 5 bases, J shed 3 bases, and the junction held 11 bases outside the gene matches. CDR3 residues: CASSPGAGQGYNQPQHF. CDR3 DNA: TGTGCCAGCAGTCCGGGAGCGGGACAGGGCTACAATCAGCCCCAGCATTTT.

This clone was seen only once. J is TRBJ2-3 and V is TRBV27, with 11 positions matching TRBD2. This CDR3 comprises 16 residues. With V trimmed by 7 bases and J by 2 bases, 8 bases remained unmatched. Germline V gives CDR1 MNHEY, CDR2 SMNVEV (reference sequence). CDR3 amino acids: CASKSRLAGFTDTQYF. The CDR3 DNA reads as TGTGCCAGCAAATCTAGACTAGCGGGGTTCACAGATACGCAGTATTTT.

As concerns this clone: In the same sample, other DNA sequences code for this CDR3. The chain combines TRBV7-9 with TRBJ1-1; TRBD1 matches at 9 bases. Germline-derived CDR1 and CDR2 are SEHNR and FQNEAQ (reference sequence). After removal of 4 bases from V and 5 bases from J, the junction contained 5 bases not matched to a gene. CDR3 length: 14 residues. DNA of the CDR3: TGTGCCAGCAGCTCGACAGGGGGGGGTACTGAAGCTTTCTTT. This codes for CASSSTGGGTEAFF.

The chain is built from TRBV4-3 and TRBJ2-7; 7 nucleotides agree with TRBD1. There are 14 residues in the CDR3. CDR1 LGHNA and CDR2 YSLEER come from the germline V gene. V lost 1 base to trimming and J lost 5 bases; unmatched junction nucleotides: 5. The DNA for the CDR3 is TGCGCCAGCAGCCAAGGGCAGGGGACAGACGAGCAGTACTTC. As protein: CASSQGQGTDEQYF.

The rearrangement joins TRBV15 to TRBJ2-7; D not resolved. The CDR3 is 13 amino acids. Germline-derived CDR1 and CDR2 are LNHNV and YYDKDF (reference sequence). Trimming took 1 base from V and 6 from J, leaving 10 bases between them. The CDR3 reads CATSRVRDSEQYF. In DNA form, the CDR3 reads TGTGCCACCAGCAGAGTACGAGACTCCGAGCAGTACTTC.

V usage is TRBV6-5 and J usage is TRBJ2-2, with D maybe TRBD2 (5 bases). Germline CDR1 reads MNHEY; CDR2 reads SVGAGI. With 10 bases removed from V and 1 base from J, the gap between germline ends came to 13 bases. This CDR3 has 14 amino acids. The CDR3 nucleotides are TGTGCCACTCAGGACTGGCAGAACACCGGGGAGCTGTTTTTT. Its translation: CATQDWQNTGELFF.

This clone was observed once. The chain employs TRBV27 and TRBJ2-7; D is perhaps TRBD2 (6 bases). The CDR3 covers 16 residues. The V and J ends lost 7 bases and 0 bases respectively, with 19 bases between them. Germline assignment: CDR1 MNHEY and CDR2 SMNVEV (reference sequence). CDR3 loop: CASTPRPGDLSYEQYF. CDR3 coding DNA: TGTGCCAGCACCCCAAGACCGGGGGACCTCTCCTACGAGCAGTACTTC.

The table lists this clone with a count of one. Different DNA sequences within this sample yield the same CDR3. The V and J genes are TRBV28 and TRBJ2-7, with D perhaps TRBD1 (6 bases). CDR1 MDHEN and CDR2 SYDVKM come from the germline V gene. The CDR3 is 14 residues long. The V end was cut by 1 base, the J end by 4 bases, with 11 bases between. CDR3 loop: CASSLFGRGYEQYF. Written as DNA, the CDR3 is TGTGCCAGCAGTTTATTCGGCAGGGGATACGAGCAGTACTTC.

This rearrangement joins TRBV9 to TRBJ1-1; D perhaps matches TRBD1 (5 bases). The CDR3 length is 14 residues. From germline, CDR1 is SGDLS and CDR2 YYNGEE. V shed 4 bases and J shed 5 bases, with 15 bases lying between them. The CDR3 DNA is TGTGCCAGCAGCCTGTCTTGGGGACGGACTGAAGCTTTCTTT. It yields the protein CASSLSWGRTEAFF.

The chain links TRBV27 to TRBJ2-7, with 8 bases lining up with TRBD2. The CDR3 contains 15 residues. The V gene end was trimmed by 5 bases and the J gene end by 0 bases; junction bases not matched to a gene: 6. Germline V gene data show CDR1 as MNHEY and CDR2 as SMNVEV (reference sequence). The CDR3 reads CASSPSTSASYEQYF. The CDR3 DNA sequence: TGTGCCAGCAGTCCCTCGACTAGCGCCTCCTACGAGCAGTACTTC.

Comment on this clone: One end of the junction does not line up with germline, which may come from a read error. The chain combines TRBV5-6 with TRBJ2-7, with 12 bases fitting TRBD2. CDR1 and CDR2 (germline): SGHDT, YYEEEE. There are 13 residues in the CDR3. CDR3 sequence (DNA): TGTGCCAGCAGCTTGGAGTGGACTAGCGGGACCGACTTC. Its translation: CASSLEWTSGTDF. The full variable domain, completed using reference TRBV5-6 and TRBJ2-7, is DAGVTQSPTHLIKTRGQQVTLRCSPKSGHDTVSWYQQALGQGPQFIFQYYEEEERQRGNFPDRFSGHQFPNYSSELNVNALLLGDSALYLCASSLEWTSGTDFGPGTRLTVT.

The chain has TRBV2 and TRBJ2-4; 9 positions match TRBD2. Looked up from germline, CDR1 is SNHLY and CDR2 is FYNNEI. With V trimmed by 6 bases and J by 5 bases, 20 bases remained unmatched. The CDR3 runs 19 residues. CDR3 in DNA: TGTGCCAGCAGGGACCCTAGCGGGAAGGCACCGGGGGAACAAAACATTCAGTACTTC. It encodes CASRDPSGKAPGEQNIQYF.

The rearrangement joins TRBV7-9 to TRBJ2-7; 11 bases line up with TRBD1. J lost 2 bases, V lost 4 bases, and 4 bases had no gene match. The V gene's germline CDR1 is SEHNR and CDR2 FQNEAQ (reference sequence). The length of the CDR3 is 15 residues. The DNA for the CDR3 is TGTGCCAGCAGCTCCGGGACAGGGGGGGCCTACGAGCAGTACTTC. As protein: CASSSGTGGAYEQYF.

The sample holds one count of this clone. Here the CDR3 reads CASSYSVQETQYF. The CDR3 DNA is TGTGCCAGCAGCTATAGCGTCCAAGAGACCCAGTACTTC. This rearrangement joins TRBV7-9 to TRBJ2-5; maybe TRBD2 (5 bases). CDR1 and CDR2 (germline): SEHNR, FQNEAQ (reference sequence). The CDR3 runs to 13 residues. With 4 bases removed from V and 1 base from J, the gap between germline ends came to 7 bases.

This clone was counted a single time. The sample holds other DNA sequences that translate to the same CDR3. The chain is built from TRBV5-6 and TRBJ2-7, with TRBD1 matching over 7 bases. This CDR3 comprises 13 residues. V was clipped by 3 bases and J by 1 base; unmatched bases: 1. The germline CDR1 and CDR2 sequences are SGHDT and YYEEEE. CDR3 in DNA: TGTGCCAGCAGCTCAGGGGGTTCCTACGAGCAGTACTTC. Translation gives CASSSGGSYEQYF.

The DNA for the CDR3 is TGCGCCAGCAGCTTGACAGGAAACTCCTACGAGCAGTACTTC. Translation gives CASSLTGNSYEQYF. The chain recombines TRBV5-1 with TRBJ2-7; tentative D call: TRBD1 (5 bases). The CDR3 runs to 14 residues. Germline-derived CDR1 and CDR2 are SGHRS and YFSETQ. Deletions cut 1 base from V and 0 bases from J, with 8 bases between.

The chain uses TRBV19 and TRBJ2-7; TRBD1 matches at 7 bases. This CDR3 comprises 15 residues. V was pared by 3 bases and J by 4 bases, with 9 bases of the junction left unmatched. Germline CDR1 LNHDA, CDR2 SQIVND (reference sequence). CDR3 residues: CASSMALDRSYEQYF. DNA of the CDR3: TGTGCCAGTAGTATGGCGTTGGACAGGTCTTACGAGCAGTACTTC.

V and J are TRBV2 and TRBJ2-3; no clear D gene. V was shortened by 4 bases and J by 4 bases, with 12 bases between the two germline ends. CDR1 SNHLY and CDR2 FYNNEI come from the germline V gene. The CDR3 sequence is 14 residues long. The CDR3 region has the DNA TGTGCCAGCAGTGCTCGATATAAGCCAGATACGCAGTATTTT. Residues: CASSARYKPDTQYF.

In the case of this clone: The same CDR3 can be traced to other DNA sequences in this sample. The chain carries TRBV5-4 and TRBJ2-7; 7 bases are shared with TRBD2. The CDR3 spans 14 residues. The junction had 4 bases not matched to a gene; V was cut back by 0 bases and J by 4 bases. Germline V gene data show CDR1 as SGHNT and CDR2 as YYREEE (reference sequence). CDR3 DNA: TGTGCCAGCAGCTTGGGGCAGGGAGGGTACGAGCAGTACTTC. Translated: CASSLGQGGYEQYF.

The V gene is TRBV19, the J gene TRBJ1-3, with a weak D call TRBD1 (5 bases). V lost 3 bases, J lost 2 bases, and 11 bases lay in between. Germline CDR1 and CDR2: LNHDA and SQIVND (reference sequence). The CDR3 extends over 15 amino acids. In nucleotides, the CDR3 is TGTGCCAGTAGTATCCGGGGACCTGCTGGAAACACCATATATTTT. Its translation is CASSIRGPAGNTIYF.

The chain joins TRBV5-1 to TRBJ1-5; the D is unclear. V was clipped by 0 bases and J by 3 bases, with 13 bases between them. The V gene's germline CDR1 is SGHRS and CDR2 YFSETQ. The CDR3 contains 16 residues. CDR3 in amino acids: CASSLGAPQSNQPQHF. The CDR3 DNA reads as TGCGCCAGCAGCTTGGGGGCCCCTCAGTCCAATCAGCCCCAGCATTTT.

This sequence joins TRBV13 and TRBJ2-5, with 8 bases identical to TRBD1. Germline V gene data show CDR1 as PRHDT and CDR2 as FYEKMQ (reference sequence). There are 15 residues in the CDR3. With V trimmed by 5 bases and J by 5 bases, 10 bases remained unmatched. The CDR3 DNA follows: TGTGCCAGCAGCCTCAGGGGGCCGGCAGGGGAGACCCAGTACTTC. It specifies CASSLRGPAGETQYF. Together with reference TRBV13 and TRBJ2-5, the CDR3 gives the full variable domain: AAGVIQSPRHLIKEKRETATLKCYPIPRHDTVYWYQQGPGQDPQFLISFYEKMQSDKGSIPDRFSAQQFSDYHSELNMSSLELGDSALYFCASSLRGPAGETQYFGPGTRLLVL.

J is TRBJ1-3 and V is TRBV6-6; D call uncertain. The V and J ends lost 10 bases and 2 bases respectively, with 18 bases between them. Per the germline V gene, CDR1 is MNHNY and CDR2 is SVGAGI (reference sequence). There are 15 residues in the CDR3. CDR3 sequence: CATSLYNPPGNTIYF. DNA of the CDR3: TGTGCCACCTCGTTATATAACCCTCCTGGAAACACCATATATTTT.

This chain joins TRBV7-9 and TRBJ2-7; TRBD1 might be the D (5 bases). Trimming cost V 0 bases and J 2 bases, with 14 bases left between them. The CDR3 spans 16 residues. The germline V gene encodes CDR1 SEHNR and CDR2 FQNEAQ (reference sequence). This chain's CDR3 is CASSLAPAVDTYEQYF. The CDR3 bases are TGTGCCAGCAGCTTAGCGCCGGCGGTGGACACCTACGAGCAGTACTTC. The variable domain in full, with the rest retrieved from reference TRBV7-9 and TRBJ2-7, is DTGVSQNPRHKITKRGQNVTFRCDPISEHNRLYWYRQTLGQGPEFLTYFQNEAQLEKSRLLSDRFSAERPKGSFSTLEIQRTEQGDSAMYLCASSLAPAVDTYEQYFGPGTRLTVT.

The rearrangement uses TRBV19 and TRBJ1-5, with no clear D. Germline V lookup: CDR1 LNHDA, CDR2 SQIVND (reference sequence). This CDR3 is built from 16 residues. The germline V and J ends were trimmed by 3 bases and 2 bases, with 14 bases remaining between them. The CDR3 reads CASSIFPLDGNQPQHF. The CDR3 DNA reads TGTGCCAGTAGTATCTTCCCACTTGACGGCAATCAGCCCCAGCATTTT.

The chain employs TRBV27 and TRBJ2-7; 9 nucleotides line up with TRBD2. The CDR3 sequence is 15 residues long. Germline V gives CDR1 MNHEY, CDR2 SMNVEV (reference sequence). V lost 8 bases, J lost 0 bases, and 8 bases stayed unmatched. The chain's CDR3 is CASSYSGGGSYEQYF. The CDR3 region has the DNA TGTGCCAGCTCTTATAGCGGGGGAGGCTCCTACGAGCAGTACTTC.